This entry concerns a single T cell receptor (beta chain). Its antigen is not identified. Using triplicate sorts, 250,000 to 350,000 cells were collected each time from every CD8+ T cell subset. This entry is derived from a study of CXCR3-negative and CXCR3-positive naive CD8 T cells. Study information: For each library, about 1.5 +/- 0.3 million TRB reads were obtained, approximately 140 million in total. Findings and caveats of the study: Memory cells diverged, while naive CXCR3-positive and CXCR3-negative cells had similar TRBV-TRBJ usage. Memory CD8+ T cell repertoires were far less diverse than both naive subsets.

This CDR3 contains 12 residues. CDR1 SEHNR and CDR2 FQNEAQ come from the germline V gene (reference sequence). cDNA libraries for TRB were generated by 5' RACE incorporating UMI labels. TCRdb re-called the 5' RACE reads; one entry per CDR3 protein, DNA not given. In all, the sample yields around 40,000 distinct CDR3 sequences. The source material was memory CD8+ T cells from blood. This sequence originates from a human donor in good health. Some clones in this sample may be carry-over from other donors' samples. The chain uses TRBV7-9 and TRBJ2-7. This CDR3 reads CASSLPGDEQYF.